Presented here are 19 T cell receptor beta chains from one specimen sequenced in a study of shared clonotypes between healthy human individuals (TCRdb year 2020). Library preparation was by the immunoSEQ multiplex PCR assay. TCRdb limited this immuneACCESS table to in-frame rearrangements with V and J called. A share of clones is missing; checked studies link under half to unresolved V genes, and the rest is unexplained. This sample gives more than 2,000,000 clones in total; more than 80% of them show up just once. The ten largest make up about 0.13% of the sample. The sequenced material came from naive CD4+ T cells sorted from blood. This specimen's cell subset or site label, interpreted: CD45RA+ positively selected. These receptors all come from a man younger than 35 in good health.

The chain couples TRBV28 to TRBJ1-3, with TRBD1 matching 11 bases. The CDR3 runs 13 residues. V dropped 5 bases and J dropped 15; count of bases not matched to a gene: 9. Germline CDR1 is MDHEN and CDR2 is SYDVKM. For the CDR3, the DNA is TGTGCCAGCAGTACCCTAGCCGGGACAGGGGGATATTTT. It codes for CASSTLAGTGGYF.

This chain connects TRBV11-1 to TRBJ2-7; D remains unclear. Germline loops: CDR1 SGHAT, CDR2 FQDESV (reference sequence). The CDR3 has 13 residues. The V gene lost 5 bases and the J gene lost 2 bases, with 10 bases spanning the gap. CDR3: CASSPYSTYEQYF. The CDR3 bases are TGTGCCAGCAGCCCTTACAGTACCTACGAGCAGTACTTC.

The chain links TRBV10-1 to TRBJ2-7, with D hard to call. V was cut by 0 bases and J by 6 bases, with 9 bases left in between. The germline V gene encodes CDR1 WNHNN and CDR2 SYGVQD (reference sequence). The CDR3 is 13 amino acids. The CDR3 loop is CASSESGRIEQYF. DNA of the CDR3: TGCGCCAGCAGTGAGTCCGGACGCATCGAGCAGTACTTC.

The chain carries TRBV7-9 and TRBJ2-3; D is perhaps TRBD1 (6 bases). This CDR3 comprises 14 residues. Trimming shortened V by 5 bases and J by 2 bases, and 11 bases separated the two germline ends. Germline CDR1 reads SEHNR; CDR2 reads FQNEAQ (reference sequence). The CDR3 region is CASSHGQLTDTQYF. The CDR3 DNA reads as TGTGCCAGCAGCCATGGACAGCTCACAGATACGCAGTATTTT.

The chain links TRBV18 to TRBJ1-4, with 8 bases lining up with TRBD1. Looked up from germline, CDR1 is KGHSH and CDR2 is LQKENI. The CDR3 covers 15 residues. V shed 0 bases and J 8 bases; nucleotides not matched to a gene: 5. CDR3 nucleotides: TGTGCCAGCTCACCACCGGGACAGGCACGAGAAAAACTGTTTTTT. Amino acids: CASSPPGQAREKLFF. Based on the CDR3 plus reference TRBV18 and TRBJ1-4, the full variable domain is NAGVMQNPRHLVRRRGQEARLRCSPMKGHSHVYWYRQLPEEGLKFMVYLQKENIIDESGMPKERFSAEFPKEGPSILRIQQVVRGDSAAYFCASSPPGQAREKLFFGSGTQLSVL.

The chain employs TRBV7-6 and TRBJ2-7; no definite D call. CDR3 length equals 14 residues. CDR1 SGHVS and CDR2 FNYEAQ come from the germline V gene. Trimming removed 0 bases at V and 0 bases at J, with 6 bases between. CDR3 coding DNA: TGTGCCAGCAGCTTAGCAGGAAGCTCCTACGAGCAGTACTTC. Its protein is CASSLAGSSYEQYF. The entire variable domain, with the rest obtained from reference TRBV7-6 and TRBJ2-7, is as follows: GAGVSQSPRYKVTKRGQDVALRCDPISGHVSLYWYRQALGQGPEFLTYFNYEAQQDKSGLPNDRFSAERPEGSISTLTIQRTEQRDSAMYRCASSLAGSSYEQYFGPGTRLTVT.

V and J are TRBV5-4 and TRBJ1-6, with 10 bases fitting TRBD1. Looked up from germline, CDR1 is SGHNT and CDR2 is YYREEE (reference sequence). This CDR3 has 16 amino acids. Germline trimming cut 4 bases from V and 5 bases from J; bases unmatched to any gene: 6. DNA of the CDR3: TGTGCCAGCAGCACCGGGACAGGGGCGGATAATTCACCCCTCCACTTT. Translated: CASSTGTGADNSPLHF.

The CDR3 region is CAISVSQGTEAFF. The CDR3 DNA reads as TGTGCCATCAGTGTTTCCCAGGGGACTGAAGCTTTCTTT. The chain recombines TRBV10-3 with TRBJ1-1; perhaps TRBD1 as D (6 bases). Trimming took 4 bases from V and 5 from J, leaving 11 bases between them. The CDR3 length is 13 residues. CDR1 and CDR2 (germline): ENHRY, SYGVKD.

This clone was observed a single time. The V and J genes are TRBV18 and TRBJ2-7; D may be TRBD2 (7 bases). CDR1 KGHSH and CDR2 LQKENI come from the germline V gene. The CDR3 runs to 16 residues. Trimming stripped 3 bases from V and 5 bases from J, with 20 bases between. The CDR3 spells CASSPRTSGGWNEQYF. CDR3 sequence (DNA): TGTGCCAGCTCACCCCGGACTAGTGGGGGCTGGAACGAGCAGTACTTC.

This clone appeared once. This rearrangement joins TRBV11-2 to TRBJ2-7; D ambiguous. Germline lookup yields CDR1 SGHAT and CDR2 FQNNGV. This CDR3 has 11 amino acids. V dropped 0 bases and J dropped 5 bases, with 2 bases sitting between them. This chain's CDR3 is CASSLDNEQYF. The CDR3 DNA reads as TGTGCCAGCAGCTTAGATAACGAGCAGTACTTC. Combining the CDR3 with reference TRBV11-2 and TRBJ2-7 gives the whole variable domain EAGVAQSPRYKIIEKRQSVAFWCNPISGHATLYWYQQILGQGPKLLIQFQNNGVVDDSQLPKDRFSAERLKGVDSTLKIQPAKLEDSAVYLCASSLDNEQYFGPGTRLTVT.

CDR3 nucleotides: TGTGCCAGCAGCCGACCTTTGGCTAGCACAGATACGCAGTATTTT. It specifies CASSRPLASTDTQYF. The rearrangement uses TRBV7-2 and TRBJ2-3; the D is unclear. V was shortened by 5 bases and J by 0 bases, with 12 bases between the two germline ends. This CDR3 comprises 15 residues. Looked up from germline, CDR1 is SGHTA and CDR2 is FQGNSA.

This sequence joins TRBV5-1 and TRBJ1-1; no reliable D call. The CDR3 contains 15 residues. The germline V and J ends were trimmed by 0 bases and 1 base, with 10 bases remaining between them. Germline CDR1 and CDR2: SGHRS and YFSETQ. CDR3 protein: CASSLGKRENTEAFF. In nucleotides, the CDR3 is TGCGCCAGCAGCTTGGGTAAAAGGGAGAACACTGAAGCTTTCTTT.

This chain uses TRBV5-1 with TRBJ2-1, with 11 positions matching TRBD2. Germline V gene data show CDR1 as SGHRS and CDR2 as YFSETQ. Unmatched junction bases numbered 3, after V lost 2 bases and J lost 5 bases. The CDR3 length is 15 residues. The CDR3 loop reads CASSFTSGRNNEQFF. CDR3 DNA sequence: TGCGCCAGCAGCTTCACTAGCGGGAGAAACAATGAGCAGTTCTTC. Supplemented by reference TRBV5-1 and TRBJ2-1, the full variable domain reads KAGVTQTPRYLIKTRGQQVTLSCSPISGHRSVSWYQQTPGQGLQFLFEYFSETQRNKGNFPGRFSGRQFSNSRSEMNVSTLELGDSALYLCASSFTSGRNNEQFFGPGTRLTVL.

This clone is a singleton in its sample. V and J are TRBV4-3 and TRBJ2-1, with D perhaps being TRBD1 or TRBD2 (6 bases each). The germline gives CDR1 LGHNA, CDR2 YSLEER. Trimming took off 0 bases at V and 5 bases at J, with 14 bases between the two ends. The CDR3 contains 16 residues. CDR3 coding DNA: TGCGCCAGCAGCCAAGATCCGGAGGGACACAACAATGAGCAGTTCTTC. It is translated as CASSQDPEGHNNEQFF.

To note about this clone: Other nucleotide sequences from this sample produce the same CDR3. V and J are TRBV6-5 and TRBJ2-1; 8 bases fit TRBD1. The CDR3 runs to 15 residues. CDR1 and CDR2 from the germline V gene are MNHEY and SVGAGI. With V trimmed by 6 bases and J by 0 bases, 4 bases remained unmatched. CDR3 coding DNA: TGTGCCAGCAGCCCCGGGACAGGCTCCTACAATGAGCAGTTCTTC. Residues: CASSPGTGSYNEQFF.

A note on this clone: One end of the junction varies from germline; a read error may be responsible. The V call is TRBV7-8, the J call TRBJ1-1, with TRBD1 as a possible D gene (5 bases). This CDR3 is built from 12 residues. Looked up from germline, CDR1 is SGHVS and CDR2 is FQNEAQ. CDR3 protein: CASSKTALSPTF. The CDR3 nucleotides read TGTGCCAGCAGCAAGACAGCGTTGTCGCCCACATTT.

V gene TRBV19 combines with J gene TRBJ1-2; no reliable D call. Germline loops: CDR1 LNHDA, CDR2 SQIVND (reference sequence). The CDR3 covers 14 residues. Trimming cost V 8 bases and J 9 bases, with 22 bases left between them. The CDR3 spells CASQVSDGGRSYTF. CDR3 in DNA: TGTGCCAGTCAGGTTTCGGACGGTGGAAGGAGCTACACCTTC.

This clone was found once. The chain couples TRBV2 to TRBJ1-2, with 11 nucleotides matching TRBD1. CDR1 and CDR2 (germline): SNHLY, FYNNEI. With V trimmed by 8 bases and J by 4 bases, 3 bases remained unmatched. The CDR3 is made up of 13 amino acids. In nucleotides, the CDR3 is TGTGCCAGCGGGACAGGGGGTGGCTATGGCTACACCTTC. Amino acids: CASGTGGGYGYTF.

The rearrangement joins TRBV2 to TRBJ1-3; 9 nucleotides match TRBD1. This CDR3 region has 14 residues. Germline assignment: CDR1 SNHLY and CDR2 FYNNEI. V was pared by 4 bases and J by 4 bases, with 2 bases of the junction left unmatched. The CDR3, as DNA: TGTGCCAGCAGTGGGGGACAGGGAGGAAACACCATATATTTT. Translating gives CASSGGQGGNTIYF.